A selection of T cell receptor beta chains follows, all from one sample in a study of cytomegalovirus exposure and HLA in healthy donors. Clones were read by immunoSEQ multiplex PCR, and TCRdb kept only the in-frame ones, dropping some. Among some 160,000 clones listed, roughly 91% were seen once. The sample taken for sequencing was PBMCs. Source of these receptors: a man younger than 30 in good health and CMV-seronegative. Each CDR3 is given with its conserved first and last residue. A D gene is named only where the DNA matches it firmly. Clone size is given for some rows only: seen once, a few or many times, or a class if the clone is expanded.

>TRBV29-1|TRBJ2-5|-|-|12
TGCAGCGCTACCTTTCCTTCAGAGACCCAGTACTTC
CSATFPSETQYF
>TRBV7-2|TRBJ2-2|-|-|14
TGTGCCAGCAGCTCCGGACTGAACACCGGGGAGCTGTTTTTT
CASSSGLNTGELFF
>TRBV28|TRBJ1-2|-|TRBD1|13
TGTGCCACCAGAGAGGGGGCAGGCTATGGCTACACCTTC
CATREGAGYGYTF
>TRBV28|TRBJ1-6|-|-|14
TGTGCCAGCAGCCCGAGCTCCTATAATTCACCCCTCCACTTT
CASSPSSYNSPLHF
>TRBV6-6|TRBJ1-1|once|-|12
TGTGCCAGCACCCACGGGGTTTCTGAAGCTTTCTTT
CASTHGVSEAFF
>TRBV23-1|TRBJ2-2|once|-|19
TGCGCCAGCATAATACTCGTCAGGTTGGGACAAATGAACACCGGGGAGCTGTTTTTT
CASIILVRLGQMNTGELFF
>TRBV27|TRBJ2-5|-|TRBD1|17
TGTGCCAGCAGTTCATTCCCGGACAGGGGCCGCGGTAAGACCCAGTACTTC
CASSSFPDRGRGKTQYF
>TRBV7-7|TRBJ2-2|once|-|14
TGTGCTAGCAGCTTAGGGGCCTACACCGGGGAGCTGTTTTTT
CASSLGAYTGELFF
>TRBV7-2|TRBJ1-2|-|-|13
TGTGCCAGCAGCTTCCAGGGGTTGGGTGGCTACACCTTC
CASSFQGLGGYTF
>TRBV18|TRBJ2-1|-|TRBD1|16
TGTGCCAGCTCACCCCCGGACAGGGTCGGTAACAATGAGCAGTTCTTC
CASSPPDRVGNNEQFF
>TRBV4-2|TRBJ2-7|few|-|14
TGTGCCAGCAGCCAAGTGTCCAGTTCCTACGAGCAGTACTTC
CASSQVSSSYEQYF
>TRBV14|TRBJ1-1|-|-|11
TGTGCCAGCAGCGACGGACAGGAAGCTTTCTTT
CASSDGQEAFF
>TRBV5-1|TRBJ1-5|-|TRBD1|15
TGCGCCAGCAGCCCCGGGACAGGAGGCCATCAGCCCCAGCATTTT
CASSPGTGGHQPQHF
>TRBV4-3|TRBJ2-5|-|TRBD2|16
TGCGCCAGCAGCCAAGGGGAGGGCGGGGTGGAGGAGACCCAGTACTTC
CASSQGEGGVEETQYF
>TRBV28|TRBJ2-1|once|TRBD1|14
TGTGCCAGCAGTACGGGACAGGGGTACAATGAGCAGTTCTTC
CASSTGQGYNEQFF
>TRBV7-2|TRBJ1-4|once|TRBD1|15
TGTGCCAGCAGCTCCGGACAGGGGTCTAATGAAAAACTGTTTTTT
CASSSGQGSNEKLFF
>TRBV5-1|TRBJ2-2|-|-|12
TGCGCCAGCAGCTTGGAAGACTCATTACTGTTTTTT
CASSLEDSLLFF
>TRBV6-5|TRBJ1-1|-|TRBD1|13
TGTGCCAGCTGGACAGGGTGGAACACTGAAGCTTTCTTT
CASWTGWNTEAFF
>TRBV27|TRBJ2-1|-|-|15
TGTGCCAGCAGTTTTGGCCAGGGGCCGTTCAATGAGCAGTTCTTC
CASSFGQGPFNEQFF
>TRBV18|TRBJ1-2|-|-|15
TGTGCCAGCTCACCACCGGGGCTGGGGGCGCAGGGCTACACCTTC
CASSPPGLGAQGYTF
>TRBV7-9|TRBJ1-6|once|TRBD1|14
TGTGCCAGCAGCCCCGGGACAGCCAATTCACCCCTCCACTTT
CASSPGTANSPLHF
>TRBV7-9|TRBJ2-5|once|-|15
TGTGCCAGCAGCGCCCCCGGGACATTACAAGAGACCCAGTACTTC
CASSAPGTLQETQYF
>TRBV7-9|TRBJ1-6|-|-|12
TGTGCCAGCAGCCTCCCGGATTCACCCCTCCACTTT
CASSLPDSPLHF
>TRBV28|TRBJ1-2|-|-|13
TGTGCCAGCACCAGAACAGCTTACTATGGCTACACCTTC
CASTRTAYYGYTF
>TRBV2|TRBJ1-4|-|-|14
TGTGCCAGCAAAAGCCCCGACTGGAATGAAAAACTGTTTTTT
CASKSPDWNEKLFF
>TRBV2|TRBJ2-1|-|TRBD2|13
TGTGCCAGCAACGGGGGGAACCACAATGAGCAGTTCTTC
CASNGGNHNEQFF
>TRBV4-1|TRBJ1-6|-|TRBD1|15
TGCGCCAGCAGCTTGGACAGGGCAGGGAATTCACCCCTCCACTTT
CASSLDRAGNSPLHF
>TRBV13|TRBJ2-3|-|TRBD1|16
TGTGCCAGCAGCGTAGGTGAGGGGGCGGTCACAGATACGCAGTATTTT
CASSVGEGAVTDTQYF
>TRBV29-1|TRBJ2-7|-|-|13
TGCAGCGTTGTCGAAGACATACCCTACGAGCAGTACTTC
CSVVEDIPYEQYF
>TRBV6-1|TRBJ2-5|once|-|14
TGTGCCAGCAGCCCAGGTGGACAGACGAAGACCCAGTACTTC
CASSPGGQTKTQYF
>TRBV5-1|TRBJ2-3|-|TRBD2|16
TGCGCCAGCAGCCTTCGGGCGGGGGGGATGACAGATACGCAGTATTTT
CASSLRAGGMTDTQYF
>TRBV10-1|TRBJ2-7|-|-|12
TGCGCCAGCAGCGCTGACAGCTACGAGCAGTACTTC
CASSADSYEQYF
>TRBV7-7|TRBJ2-7|-|-|14
TGTGCTAGCAGCTTAACCCCGGGAACCTACGAGCAGTACTTC
CASSLTPGTYEQYF
>TRBV5-1|TRBJ1-5|-|-|14
TGCGCCAGCAGCTTGGGAGGTAACAATCAGCCCCAGCATTTT
CASSLGGNNQPQHF
>TRBV2|TRBJ1-1|-|TRBD1|14
TGTGCCAGCAGCGACGACAGGGGACGCACTGAAGCTTTCTTT
CASSDDRGRTEAFF
>TRBV14|TRBJ2-2|-|-|13
TGTGCCAGCAGCCAAGGGGAGAACGGGGAGCTGTTTTTT
CASSQGENGELFF
>TRBV5-4|TRBJ2-3|-|TRBD2|15
TGTGCCAGCAGCTTTGCGGGGGGGCCGATAGATACGCAGTATTTT
CASSFAGGPIDTQYF
>TRBV5-6|TRBJ2-7|-|-|13
TGTGCCAGCAGCCCGGGACTCTACTACGAGCAGTACTTC
CASSPGLYYEQYF
>TRBV7-6|TRBJ2-3|-|TRBD1|15
TGTGCCAGCAGCTTAGCGCGGCAGGGGGCAGATACGCAGTATTTT
CASSLARQGADTQYF
>TRBV19|TRBJ1-2|-|TRBD1|16
TGTGCCAGTAGTGCCCGGACAGGGGGCATGGGCTATGGCTACACCTTC
CASSARTGGMGYGYTF
>TRBV25-1|TRBJ1-2|-|-|14
TGTGCCAGCAGCGAACTCCAGGGGTTTCGGGGCTACACCTTC
CASSELQGFRGYTF
>TRBV10-3|TRBJ1-1|-|-|13
TGTGCCATCACAGGGGACATGAACACTGAAGCTTTCTTT
CAITGDMNTEAFF
>TRBV28|TRBJ2-7|-|-|11
TGTGCCAGCAGTTTTTACGGCGAGCAGTACTTC
CASSFYGEQYF
>TRBV4-1|TRBJ2-2|-|TRBD1|15
TGCGCCAGCAGCATTATGGGACAGGGGGCCGGGGAGCTGTTTTTT
CASSIMGQGAGELFF
>TRBV27|TRBJ1-2|-|-|14
TGTGCCAGCAGTTTATCCAGGGCTGACGGTGGCTACACCTTC
CASSLSRADGGYTF
>TRBV5-1|TRBJ1-6|-|-|15
TGCGCCAGCAGCTTGAGTCAAGCCAATAATTCACCCCTCCACTTT
CASSLSQANNSPLHF